Listed here are 23 T cell receptor beta chains from one sample, sequenced in a study of OX40 agonist ivuxolimab in advanced cancers. Assay: immunoSEQ multiplex PCR; the TCRdb copy retains only in-frame clones and omits some. In the table there are roughly 59,000 clones, around 81% of which are singletons. Specimen: CD4+ or CD8+ T cells sorted from blood, collected in a trial of the OX40 agonist ivuxolimab. These receptors were collected from an adult with an advanced solid tumor such as melanoma, head and neck, liver or kidney cancer.

The rearrangement uses TRBV14 and TRBJ2-1; D ambiguous. Germline V gives CDR1 SGHDN, CDR2 FVKESK. This CDR3 region has 15 residues. Trimming removed 6 bases from V and 0 bases from J, with 12 bases in between. The CDR3 bases are TGTGCCAGCAGTCTCCTAGGTAGCTCCTACAATGAGCAGTTCTTC. This codes for CASSLLGSSYNEQFF.

V usage is TRBV7-3 and J usage is TRBJ2-3; TRBD2 agrees at 7 bases. Germline V lookup: CDR1 SGHTA, CDR2 FQGTGA. V shed 0 bases, J shed 1 base, and the junction held 7 bases outside the gene matches. This CDR3 is built from 17 residues. CDR3 nucleotide sequence: TGTGCCAGCAGCTTAACGGCCAGCGGGGCAGGCACAGATACGCAGTATTTT. This gives the protein CASSLTASGAGTDTQYF.

The rearrangement joins TRBV6-5 to TRBJ2-7; 8 bases agree with TRBD1. Germline V CDR1 and CDR2: MNHEY, SVGAGI. The CDR3 runs to 14 residues. Germline trimming cut 4 bases from V and 6 bases from J; bases unmatched to any gene: 8. The CDR3 nucleotides are TGTGCCAGCAGTTGGGCGGGACAGGAGCTCGAGCAGTACTTC. It specifies CASSWAGQELEQYF.

The chain carries TRBV5-4 and TRBJ1-5, with D possibly TRBD1 on 6 matching bases. Germline CDR1 and CDR2: SGHNT and YYREEE (reference sequence). V lost 3 bases, J lost 7 bases, and 17 bases lay in between. CDR3 length: 15 residues. The CDR3 spells CASSWGGAPQQPQHF. Here the CDR3 DNA reads TGTGCCAGCAGCTGGGGGGGGGCTCCCCAGCAGCCCCAGCATTTT.

The rearrangement uses TRBV29-1 and TRBJ2-3; TRBD2 agrees at 11 bases. V lost 0 bases, J lost 5 bases, and 7 bases stayed unmatched. Germline lookup yields CDR1 SQVTM and CDR2 ANQGSEA. The CDR3 runs 16 residues. CDR3 coding DNA: TGCAGCGTTGAAGATTCTAGCGGGGGGCCCTTAGATACGCAGTATTTT. Protein: CSVEDSSGGPLDTQYF.

The rearrangement uses TRBV11-2 and TRBJ1-1; the D is unclear. CDR1 SGHAT and CDR2 FQNNGV come from the germline V gene. Trimming cost V 3 bases and J 4 bases, with 12 bases left between them. CDR3 size: 14 residues. This CDR3 is CASSLGYASTEAFF. The DNA of the CDR3 is TGTGCCAGCAGCTTGGGGTATGCAAGCACTGAAGCTTTCTTT.

This clone was seen just once. The V and J genes are TRBV29-1 and TRBJ2-3; D uncertain. Germline CDR1 and CDR2: SQVTM and ANQGSEA. V was cut by 7 bases and J by 6 bases, with 11 bases left in between. The CDR3 has 11 amino acids. CDR3 nucleotide sequence: TGCAGCGGCCCCGTGGGGGATACGCAGTATTTT. It is translated as CSGPVGDTQYF.

Many counts were recorded for this clone. The chain employs TRBV7-9 and TRBJ2-2, with 9 positions matching TRBD2. Germline loops: CDR1 SEHNR, CDR2 FQNEAQ (reference sequence). The CDR3 consists of 19 residues. Losses at the gene ends were 5 bases for V and 0 bases for J; bases not matched to a gene: 13. The CDR3 DNA reads as TGTGCCAGCAGCCCGAAAGGGCTAGCGGGGCCTACGAACACCGGGGAGCTGTTTTTT. It codes for CASSPKGLAGPTNTGELFF.

V gene TRBV6-5 combines with J gene TRBJ2-3; the D gene is possibly TRBD2 (6 bases). The germline V and J ends were trimmed by 8 bases and 2 bases, with 8 bases remaining between them. The germline gives CDR1 MNHEY, CDR2 SVGAGI. The CDR3 loop spans 12 amino acids. This CDR3 is CASGLYTDTQYF. CDR3 nucleotides: TGTGCCAGCGGACTATACACAGATACGCAGTATTTT.

CDR3 DNA sequence: TGTGCCAGTAGTATTGATCCTGGGTCTGGAAACACCATATATTTT. It yields the protein CASSIDPGSGNTIYF. The rearrangement joins TRBV19 to TRBJ1-3; D not resolved. Germline assignment: CDR1 LNHDA and CDR2 SQIVND (reference sequence). The V and J ends lost 3 bases and 1 base respectively, with 10 bases between them. The CDR3 is 15 amino acids.

This clone was observed a handful of times. The chain uses TRBV10-3 and TRBJ2-3; no firm D call. CDR3 length equals 14 residues. Germline V CDR1 and CDR2: ENHRY, SYGVKD. V lost 0 bases and J lost 3, with 7 bases in between. CDR3 region: CAISESAMTDTQYF. The DNA for the CDR3 is TGTGCCATCAGTGAGTCAGCAATGACAGATACGCAGTATTTT.

This clone was counted a single time. This chain uses TRBV19 with TRBJ1-1; 7 bases are shared with TRBD1. V lost 3 bases to trimming and J lost 12 bases; unmatched junction nucleotides: 7. This CDR3 comprises 12 residues. The germline V gene encodes CDR1 LNHDA and CDR2 SQIVND (reference sequence). The CDR3 here is CASSIGRTGSFF. The CDR3, as DNA: TGTGCCAGTAGTATTGGGCGGACAGGATCTTTCTTT.

The chain has TRBV2 and TRBJ2-5; D unresolved. V was trimmed by 4 bases and J by 3 bases, leaving 15 bases between them. Germline-derived CDR1 and CDR2 are SNHLY and FYNNEI. This CDR3 region has 15 residues. As DNA, the CDR3 is TGTGCCAGCAGTGGCTCCAATGGGGTGGAAGAGACCCAGTACTTC. Translation gives CASSGSNGVEETQYF. The full variable domain, with the rest looked up from reference TRBV2 and TRBJ2-5, is EPEVTQTPSHQVTQMGQEVILRCVPISNHLYFYWYRQILGQKVEFLVSFYNNEISEKSEIFDDQFSVERPDGSNFTLKIRSTKLEDSAMYFCASSGSNGVEETQYFGPGTRLLVL.

This clone has only one observation. The J gene is TRBJ2-3, the V gene TRBV30, with D possibly matching TRBD1 (6 bases). Trimming left V 3 bases short and J 14 bases short, with 15 bases between. CDR1 is GTSNPN, CDR2 SVGIG, per germline (reference sequence). The CDR3 consists of 11 residues. CDR3 region: CAWRDSVLLYF. The DNA of the CDR3 is TGTGCCTGGAGGGACAGCGTATTATTGTATTTT. The full variable domain, with the rest looked up from reference TRBV30 and TRBJ2-3, is SQTIHQWPATLVQPVGSPLSLECTVEGTSNPNLYWYRQAAGRGLQLLFYSVGIGQISSEVPQNLSASRPQDRQFILSSKKLLLSDSGFYLCAWRDSVLLYFGPGTRLTVL.

J is TRBJ2-7 and V is TRBV5-5, with 9 bases lining up with TRBD1. Germline CDR1 is SGHKS and CDR2 is YYEKEE (reference sequence). The V segment lost 4 bases and the J segment 0 bases; nucleotides outside the gene matches: 8. The length of the CDR3 is 16 residues. CDR3 in amino acids: CASSRAGTGYSYEQYF. The CDR3 DNA follows: TGTGCCAGCAGCCGGGCCGGGACAGGGTACTCCTACGAGCAGTACTTC.

This sequence joins TRBV19 and TRBJ2-1; a weak D match, TRBD1 (5 bases). CDR3 length: 13 residues. Germline CDR1 and CDR2: LNHDA and SQIVND (reference sequence). Trimming stripped 6 bases from V and 5 bases from J, with 11 bases between. CDR3 in amino acids: CASSYDSNNEQFF. CDR3 in DNA: TGTGCCAGTAGCTACGACAGTAACAATGAGCAGTTCTTC.

The CDR3 protein is CASSLGQGGNQPQHF. As DNA, the CDR3 is TGCGCCAGCAGCTTGGGACAGGGAGGCAATCAGCCCCAGCATTTT. V usage is TRBV5-1 and J usage is TRBJ1-5; 7 bases are a match to TRBD1. V shed 0 bases and J 2 bases; nucleotides not matched to a gene: 2. The CDR3 has 15 amino acids. Germline assignment: CDR1 SGHRS and CDR2 YFSETQ. The complete variable domain, with remaining parts taken from reference TRBV5-1 and TRBJ1-5, reads KAGVTQTPRYLIKTRGQQVTLSCSPISGHRSVSWYQQTPGQGLQFLFEYFSETQRNKGNFPGRFSGRQFSNSRSEMNVSTLELGDSALYLCASSLGQGGNQPQHFGDGTRLSIL.

This chain joins TRBV5-4 and TRBJ1-5; D is undetermined. Germline V gene data show CDR1 as SGHNT and CDR2 as YYREEE (reference sequence). The V end was cut by 0 bases, the J end by 0 bases, with 7 bases between. This CDR3 has 15 amino acids. The CDR3 sequence is CASSLGGDSNQPQHF. Here the CDR3 DNA reads TGTGCCAGCAGCTTGGGCGGAGATAGCAATCAGCCCCAGCATTTT.

J is TRBJ2-7 and V is TRBV5-4; the D gene is possibly TRBD2 (6 bases). V gave up 1 base and J gave up 6 bases, with 11 bases separating them. Germline V CDR1 and CDR2: SGHNT, YYREEE (reference sequence). The CDR3 sequence is 13 residues long. CDR3 region: CASSLYLRGEQYF. As DNA, the CDR3 is TGTGCCAGCAGCTTGTATTTGCGGGGCGAGCAGTACTTC.

The table lists this clone with a few counts. The chain combines TRBV5-1 with TRBJ2-3; TRBD1 might be the D (5 bases). CDR3 size: 13 residues. Germline CDR1 SGHRS, CDR2 YFSETQ. The germline V and J ends were trimmed by 2 bases and 1 base, with 5 bases remaining between them. The CDR3 sequence: CASSLGGTDTQYF. CDR3 nucleotide sequence: TGCGCCAGCAGCTTAGGGGGCACAGATACGCAGTATTTT.

This chain connects TRBV19 to TRBJ1-4; unclear D gene. The CDR3 has 12 residues. Trimming cost V 5 bases and J 10 bases, with 11 bases left between them. The germline CDR1 and CDR2 sequences are LNHDA and SQIVND (reference sequence). The CDR3 sequence is CASSFREAKLFF. The CDR3 DNA sequence: TGTGCCAGTAGTTTCCGGGAGGCAAAACTGTTTTTT.

This clone has a handful of counts. The V gene is TRBV5-1, the J gene TRBJ1-1; 8 bases fit TRBD1. Germline trimming cut 4 bases from V and 0 bases from J; bases unmatched to any gene: 14. Germline-derived CDR1 and CDR2 are SGHRS and YFSETQ. There are 18 residues in the CDR3. The CDR3 sequence: CASSLRTGTRLMNTEAFF. CDR3 nucleotide sequence: TGCGCCAGCAGCCTAAGGACAGGGACAAGATTAATGAACACTGAAGCTTTCTTT.

This clone has a handful of counts. The CDR3 bases are TGTGCCAGCAGTGGACTGGACCGCGCGGCCCAGTACTTC. Translated, it gives CASSGLDRAAQYF. The chain employs TRBV6-5 and TRBJ2-5, with a weak D call TRBD2 (5 bases). Germline lookup yields CDR1 MNHEY and CDR2 SVGAGI. This CDR3 comprises 13 residues. V was clipped by 5 bases and J by 9 bases, with 16 bases between them.